This entry features one T cell receptor (beta chain) sequence. The antigen is undetermined. From germline, CDR1 is GTSNPN and CDR2 SVGIG (reference sequence). V was clipped by 1 base and J by 1 base, with 12 bases between them. The CDR3 totals 15 residues. This record belongs to a study of cytomegalovirus exposure and HLA in healthy donors. Notes on the study in general: The authors confirmed in vitro that a few CMV-associated chains were specific for CMV antigens.

60 Vbeta and 13 Jbeta primers were used in PCR. Clones were read by immunoSEQ multiplex PCR, and TCRdb kept only the in-frame ones, dropping some. The sample lists under 150,000 clones, around 72% occurring once. The TCR comes from a woman aged 40 to 50 in good health and CMV-seronegative. V gene TRBV30 combines with J gene TRBJ2-3; D is ambiguous. The specimen was PBMCs. Here the CDR3 reads CAWSAVLVGTDTQYF. The CDR3 bases are TGTGCCTGGAGTGCGGTCCTGGTCGGCACAGATACGCAGTATTTT.